Presented here are 16 T cell receptor beta chains from one specimen sequenced in a study of CD8 T cells in ankylosing spondylitis. Study conclusions and caveats: In ankylosing spondylitis blood, a motif of several highly homologous TCR beta variants appeared characteristic.

Each CDR3 protein is one row after TCRdb ran MiXCR on the 5' RACE reads. Of about 800,000 distinct CDR3 sequences listed, around 11% are singletons. Antigen specificity for these receptors is unknown. The sample was blood, either unsorted or a sorted T cell fraction (not recorded which). Receptors originate from a male donor with ankylosing spondylitis.

This chain connects TRBV20-1 to TRBJ2-1; 8 positions agree with TRBD2. Germline lookup yields CDR1 DFQATT and CDR2 SNEGSKA (reference sequence). J gave up 4 bases and V 4 bases, and 12 bases lay outside the gene matches. This CDR3 is built from 16 residues. The CDR3 sequence is CSAMNEGGGKYNEQFF. The CDR3, as DNA: TGCAGTGCTATGAACGAGGGCGGGGGGAAGTACAATGAGCAGTTCTTC.

This rearrangement joins TRBV12-3 or TRBV12-4 to TRBJ2-7; 8 bases align to TRBD1. CDR3 length: 13 amino acids. The J segment lost 8 bases and the V segment lost 5 bases, leaving 8 bases of the junction unmatched. CDR3 nucleotide sequence: TGTGCCAGCAGTCCTCGACAGGGGTCGCAGCAGTACTTC. The encoded protein is CASSPRQGSQQYF.

This clonotype was counted many times. A much larger clone lies one base from this, so it may be a read error. The chain uses TRBV7-2 and TRBJ2-1; the D is unclear. The germline gives CDR1 SGHTA, CDR2 FQGNSA. Trimming left V 6 bases short and J 6 bases short, with 6 bases between. The CDR3 has 11 residues. The CDR3 loop is CASSPFNEQFF. The CDR3 nucleotides are TGTGCCAGCAGTCCCTTCAATGAGCAGTTCTTC.

The V call is TRBV2, the J call TRBJ1-6; no clear D. V lost 0 bases and J 10 bases, leaving 19 bases between the germline ends. The CDR3 runs 17 residues. Germline V gene sequence: CDR1 SNHLY, CDR2 FYNNEI. CDR3 nucleotide sequence: TGTGCCAGCAGTGAAGCAAGTATGGCGAATACTGGGTCACCCCTCCACTTT. The encoded protein is CASSEASMANTGSPLHF.

The genes are TRBV7-2 and TRBJ1-2; D is unclear. Germline CDR1 and CDR2: SGHTA and FQGNSA. V lost 6 bases, J lost 4 bases, and 12 bases lay in between. The CDR3 extends over 13 amino acids. CDR3 loop: CASRIQEGYGYTF. The CDR3, as DNA: TGTGCCAGCAGAATCCAAGAGGGCTATGGCTACACCTTC.

In nucleotides, the CDR3 is TGTGCCAGCAGCTTATATGCGGGAGGCGGCGAGACCCAGTACTTC. Its protein product is CASSLYAGGGETQYF. The chain employs TRBV7-2 and TRBJ2-5; 8 bases agree with TRBD2. This CDR3 has 15 residues. The V segment lost 2 bases and the J segment 5 bases; nucleotides outside the gene matches: 7. From germline, CDR1 is SGHTA and CDR2 FQGNSA.

This clonotype was seen a few times. V gene TRBV27 combines with J gene TRBJ1-1; D is uncertain. The CDR3 spans 13 residues. Germline CDR1 reads MNHEY; CDR2 reads SMNVEV (reference sequence). With 3 bases removed from V and 6 bases from J, the gap between germline ends came to 11 bases. CDR3 DNA: TGTGCCAGCAGTTTTTTAAGGGCCCCTGAAGCTTTCTTT. The encoded protein is CASSFLRAPEAFF.

This clonotype was recorded a few times. V usage is TRBV24-1 and J usage is TRBJ2-5; D may be TRBD2 (6 bases). Germline V gives CDR1 KGHDR, CDR2 SFDVKD. V gave up 6 bases and J gave up 0 bases, with 19 bases separating them. This CDR3 comprises 17 residues. The CDR3, as DNA: TGTGCCACCAGTAAGCTACGTTCGGGGGAGGACCAAGAGACCCAGTACTTC. Protein product: CATSKLRSGEDQETQYF.

The chain has TRBV7-2 and TRBJ1-1; D is unclear. The CDR3 is 15 amino acids. Germline lookup yields CDR1 SGHTA and CDR2 FQGNSA. V lost 6 bases, J lost 4 bases, and 18 bases lay in between. This CDR3 reads CASSPLWLGGTEAFF. DNA of the CDR3: TGTGCCAGCAGTCCCCTGTGGTTAGGTGGCACTGAAGCTTTCTTT.

This clonotype was counted only a few times. The chain combines TRBV5-1 with TRBJ2-5, with 10 bases aligning to TRBD2. CDR1 and CDR2 (germline): SGHRS, YFSETQ. Losses at the gene ends were 2 bases for V and 1 base for J; bases not matched to a gene: 5. The CDR3 is 16 residues long. Written as DNA, the CDR3 is TGCGCCAGCAGCTTTATGCCTAGCGGGAGCCAAGAGACCCAGTACTTC. Protein: CASSFMPSGSQETQYF.

This clonotype was seen more than once but under ten times. The chain carries TRBV6-2 or TRBV6-3 and TRBJ2-7; TRBD1 agrees at 8 bases. V trimming: 7 bases; J trimming: 0 bases; junction bases outside the gene matches: 8. The germline gives CDR1 MNHEY, CDR2 SVGEGT. The CDR3 totals 15 residues. This CDR3 is CASTRSGQGSYEQYF. The DNA for the CDR3 is TGTGCCAGCACCCGGTCCGGACAGGGCTCCTACGAGCAGTACTTC.

This sequence joins TRBV7-2 and TRBJ2-7, with D perhaps matching TRBD1 (6 bases). Trimming cost V 2 bases and J 5 bases, with 10 bases left between them. Germline V gene data show CDR1 as SGHTA and CDR2 as FQGNSA. The CDR3 length is 13 residues. The CDR3 DNA follows: TGTGCCAGCAGCTTAAACAGGGAAAACGAGCAGTACTTC. Translation gives CASSLNRENEQYF.

V gene TRBV29-1 combines with J gene TRBJ2-3; TRBD2 matches at 9 bases. The CDR3 extends over 15 amino acids. Per the germline V gene, CDR1 is SQVTM and CDR2 is ANQGSEA. Unmatched junction bases numbered 5, after V lost 3 bases and J lost 1 base. The CDR3 nucleotides read TGCAGCGTTGAGGGCTCTAGCGGGGGCACAGATACGCAGTATTTT. Translating gives CSVEGSSGGTDTQYF.

The J gene is TRBJ1-6, the V gene TRBV12-2; the listed D gene, TRBD1, was not tested against the DNA. TRBV12-2 has pseudogene status. The CDR3 length is 15 residues. CDR3 amino acids: CASRAQTGRYSPLHF. The CDR3 DNA reads TGTGCAAGTCGCGCCCAGACAGGCCGTTATTCACCCCTCCACTTT.

This chain joins TRBV12-5 and TRBJ2-3; 10 nucleotides align to TRBD1. Germline CDR1 is LGHNT and CDR2 is FRNRAP. The CDR3 has 18 amino acids. V dropped 6 bases and J dropped 1; count of bases not matched to a gene: 13. CDR3 in DNA: TGTGCTAGTGGACTCCGGGACAGGGGCGCAACTGGCACAGATACGCAGTATTTT. Translating gives CASGLRDRGATGTDTQYF.

The chain is built from TRBV6-5 and TRBJ2-7, with D perhaps matching TRBD1 (6 bases). The CDR3 consists of 18 residues. Germline V gives CDR1 MNHEY, CDR2 SVGAGI. With 0 bases removed from V and 0 bases from J, the gap between germline ends came to 18 bases. In DNA, the CDR3 is TGTGCCAGCAGTTACTCGAGTAGTTGGACAGTTGACTCCTACGAGCAGTACTTC. As protein: CASSYSSSWTVDSYEQYF.